This is a list of T cell receptor beta chains from one sample in a study of T cells after yellow fever vaccination. Using its own MiXCR run on the 5' RACE reads, TCRdb lists one record per CDR3 protein. The data contain under 350,000 distinct CDR3 sequences, roughly 3.9% of them singletons. Sequenced here: PBMCs, sampled 5 days after the yellow fever booster vaccination. The receptors stem from a man between 18 and 35 years old who received the YFV17D yellow fever vaccine. Both conserved end residues are part of each CDR3. The D gene is left open where the match is weak. Size is stated for part of the rows, as once, few or many counts, or as a class when the clone is expanded.

TRBJ2-3	.	.	TRBV4-1	14	TGCGCCAGCAGCCCCCTGATGGGTTCAGATACGCAGTATTTT	CASSPLMGSDTQYF
TRBJ1-4	.	.	TRBV12-3/TRBV12-4	12	TGTGCCAGCCGTCGGTCTAGTGAAAAACTGTTTTTT	CASRRSSEKLFF
TRBJ1-1	.	.	TRBV10-3	15	TGTGCCATCAGTGAGTCGCTGGACCCGAACACTGAAGCTTTCTTT	CAISESLDPNTEAFF
TRBJ1-6	.	.	TRBV7-7	13	TGTGCTAGCAGCTTCGGCAGTGATTCACCCCTCCACTTT	CASSFGSDSPLHF
TRBJ2-3	few	TRBD1	TRBV5-1	15	TGCGCCAGCAGCTTGGGACAGGGGTTTGCAGATACGCAGTATTTT	CASSLGQGFADTQYF
TRBJ2-7	few	.	TRBV10-3	12	TGTGCCATCAGTAGGGGGAACAACGAGCAGTACTTC	CAISRGNNEQYF
TRBJ1-6	many	TRBD1	TRBV15	15	TGTGCCACCAGCACGGACAGGGGGGTCGGTTTCCCCCTCCACTTT	CATSTDRGVGFPLHF
TRBJ2-2	many	.	TRBV9	16	TGTGCCAGCAGGGGGACGGCGGACGCGAACACCGGGGAGCTGTTTTTT	CASRGTADANTGELFF
TRBJ2-7	many	TRBD2	TRBV9	16	TGTGCCAGCAGCGTGGGTGTGCTAGCGGGAACTTACGAGCAGTACTTC	CASSVGVLAGTYEQYF
TRBJ2-3	few	.	TRBV5-1	15	TGCGCCAGCAGCTTGCAGGGTCCCAACACAGATACGCAGTATTTT	CASSLQGPNTDTQYF
TRBJ2-2	.	TRBD1	TRBV10-3	17	TGTGCCATCAGCGCCCTGAACAGGGGTGGTGGGACCGGGGAGCTGTTTTTT	CAISALNRGGGTGELFF
TRBJ2-2	.	.	TRBV5-5	16	TGTGCCAGCAGCTTGGCGGTGGCGGCGAACACCGGGGAGCTGTTTTTT	CASSLAVAANTGELFF
TRBJ1-2	.	.	TRBV7-2	14	TGTGCCAGCAGCTTAGGTCGGCAGAACTATGGCTACACCTTC	CASSLGRQNYGYTF
TRBJ2-3	few	.	TRBV12-3/TRBV12-4	13	TGTGCCAGCAGCCCTCTTTCGTCCGATACGCAGTATTTT	CASSPLSSDTQYF
TRBJ2-7	.	.	TRBV19	16	TGTGCCAGTAGTATCTCTCCCCTCCCGGGCTCCTACGAGCAGTACTTC	CASSISPLPGSYEQYF
TRBJ2-1	few	.	TRBV2	12	TGTGCCAGCAGTGAGAGTGGTCAGAAGCAGTTCTTC	CASSESGQKQFF
TRBJ2-4	few	TRBD2	TRBV7-9	16	TGTGCCAGCAGCTTAGATGCACGGGGGGGCACAAACATTCAGTACTTC	CASSLDARGGTNIQYF
TRBJ2-1	few	.	TRBV4-2	14	TGTGCCAGCAGCCAGCGGGACAAACAGGGTGAGCAGTTCTTC	CASSQRDKQGEQFF
TRBJ2-5	few	.	TRBV4-2	15	TGTGCCAGCAGCCAACCCACCGGACAACAAGAGACCCAGTACTTC	CASSQPTGQQETQYF
TRBJ1-2	.	.	TRBV5-1	14	TGCGCCAGCAGCGTTATGACGAGTAACTATGGCTACACCTTC	CASSVMTSNYGYTF
TRBJ2-7	few	.	TRBV27	13	TGTGCCAGCAGTCGTAGGATGTCCTACGAGCAGTACTTC	CASSRRMSYEQYF
TRBJ2-3	many	TRBD2	TRBV6-6	17	TGTGCCAGCAGTCCGGGTGTTAGCGGGGGTTTCACAGATACGCAGTATTTT	CASSPGVSGGFTDTQYF
TRBJ1-5	few	TRBD1	TRBV12-3/TRBV12-4	16	TGTGCCAGCAGTCCCCGGGGTAGGGGGCAGCGGCAGCCCCAGCATTTT	CASSPRGRGQRQPQHF
TRBJ1-2	many	.	TRBV27	18	TGTGCCAGCAGTTTAAGCCCTGCCTCGGGACAAGTTCTCTATGGCTACACCTTC	CASSLSPASGQVLYGYTF
TRBJ1-5	many	.	TRBV4-1	14	TGCGCCAGCAGCCGGCTTGGGCAAAATCAGCCCCAGCATTTT	CASSRLGQNQPQHF
TRBJ2-5	.	.	TRBV29-1	12	TGCAGCGTTGGGGGGCCTTGGGAGACCCAGTACTTC	CSVGGPWETQYF
TRBJ2-1	.	TRBD1	TRBV28	14	TGTGCCAGCAGCCAACGGACAGGGAGGAATGAGCAGTTCTTC	CASSQRTGRNEQFF
TRBJ2-5	.	TRBD1	TRBV7-3	13	TGTGCCAGCAGCTCGGGACAGGGACTCCCCCAGTACTTC	CASSSGQGLPQYF
TRBJ1-6	many	.	TRBV4-2	15	TGTGCCAGCGCCCCAGAGGGCAGGGATAATTCACCCCTCCACTTT	CASAPEGRDNSPLHF
TRBJ2-3	few	TRBD2	TRBV20-1	13	TGCAGCTTAATAGCGGGGGGCACAGATACGCAGTATTTT	CSLIAGGTDTQYF
TRBJ2-7	.	.	TRBV6-5	18	TGTGCCAGCAGTTACTCGGGCCGACGAGGGAGGACCGCCTACGAGCAGTACTTC	CASSYSGRRGRTAYEQYF
TRBJ1-1	many	.	TRBV6-5	16	TGTGCCAGCAGTCGCGGGACGACCCGTCCGGTCACTGAAGCTTTCTTT	CASSRGTTRPVTEAFF
TRBJ2-7	few	TRBD1	TRBV7-8	13	TGTGCCAGCAGCATCGACAGGGGCGGGGAGCAGTACTTC	CASSIDRGGEQYF
TRBJ1-3	many	.	TRBV7-3	15	TGTGCCAGCAGCTTATCTCCAGGGAGAGGAAACACCATATATTTT	CASSLSPGRGNTIYF
TRBJ2-3	few	.	TRBV5-1	15	TGCGCCAGCAGCTCTGGGGAGGCGAGCACAGATACGCAGTATTTT	CASSSGEASTDTQYF
TRBJ2-5	.	.	TRBV15	13	TGTGCCACCAGCAGAGACCTGTTGGAGACCCAGTACTTC	CATSRDLLETQYF
TRBJ2-1	few	.	TRBV7-9	15	TGTGCCAGCAGCACGGACATGATGAGGTACAATGAGCAGTTCTTC	CASSTDMMRYNEQFF
TRBJ2-7	many	.	TRBV4-1	16	TGCGCCAGCAGCCAAGGTTTTCGAACCCGCTCCTACGAGCAGTACTTC	CASSQGFRTRSYEQYF
TRBJ2-3	many	.	TRBV25-1	15	TGTGCCAGCAGTGACGGGGGGCAGGTCACAGATACGCAGTATTTT	CASSDGGQVTDTQYF
TRBJ1-1	.	.	TRBV5-4	14	TGTGCCAGCAGCTCCTTCGGGAGGGCTGCTGAAGCTTTCTTT	CASSSFGRAAEAFF
TRBJ2-1	many	.	TRBV5-4	13	TGTGCCAGCAGCTTGACAGGGTACGATGAGCAGTTCTTC	CASSLTGYDEQFF
TRBJ1-3	few	TRBD1	TRBV18	16	TGTGCCAGCTCACCGGATGCAGGGGGAACTGGAAACACCATATATTTT	CASSPDAGGTGNTIYF
TRBJ2-1	.	TRBD2	TRBV28	16	TGTGCCAGCAGTGTTAGCGGGGGCCGCTCCTACAATGAGCAGTTCTTC	CASSVSGGRSYNEQFF
TRBJ1-2	many	.	TRBV15	14	TGTGCCACCAGCAGAGGCGGCAGGGACTATGGCTACACCTTC	CATSRGGRDYGYTF
TRBJ2-7	.	.	TRBV4-2	14	TGTGCCAGCAGCCAAGAACTAGGGACTCGCGAGCAGTACTTC	CASSQELGTREQYF
TRBJ2-5	.	TRBD1	TRBV30	15	TGTGCCTGGGCCGCCTGGACAGGGGGGTTTAGCGACCAGTACTTC	CAWAAWTGGFSDQYF
TRBJ2-3	many	.	TRBV5-1	15	TGCGCCAGCAGCTCTGGGACGCCATTAACAGATACGCAGTATTTT	CASSSGTPLTDTQYF
TRBJ1-6	few	.	TRBV6-5	15	TGTGCCAGCAGAACCGGGACTAACTATAATTCACCCCTCCACTTT	CASRTGTNYNSPLHF
TRBJ2-4	few	.	TRBV7-9	14	TGTGCCAGCAGCTTAGACGGGGGCAAAAACATTCAGTACTTC	CASSLDGGKNIQYF
TRBJ2-3	few	.	TRBV5-1	14	TGCGCCAGCAGCTTGGACGGTACCACAGATACGCAGTATTTT	CASSLDGTTDTQYF